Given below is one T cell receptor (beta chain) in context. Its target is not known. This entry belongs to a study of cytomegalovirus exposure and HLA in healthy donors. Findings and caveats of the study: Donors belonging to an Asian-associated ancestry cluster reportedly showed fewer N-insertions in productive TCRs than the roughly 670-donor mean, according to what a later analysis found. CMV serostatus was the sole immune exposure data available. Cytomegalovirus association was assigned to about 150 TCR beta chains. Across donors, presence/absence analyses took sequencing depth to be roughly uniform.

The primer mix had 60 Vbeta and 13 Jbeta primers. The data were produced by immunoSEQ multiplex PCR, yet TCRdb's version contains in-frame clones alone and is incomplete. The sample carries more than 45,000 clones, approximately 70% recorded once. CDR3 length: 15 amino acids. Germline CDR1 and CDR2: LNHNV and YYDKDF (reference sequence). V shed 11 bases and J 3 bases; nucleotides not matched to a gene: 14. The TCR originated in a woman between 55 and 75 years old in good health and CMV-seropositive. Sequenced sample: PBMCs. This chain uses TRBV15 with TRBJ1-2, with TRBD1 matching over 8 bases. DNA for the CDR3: TGTGCCTCCAAACAGGGGGAGCGCCGAGACTATGGCTACACCTTC. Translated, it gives CASKQGERRDYGYTF.